A single sample is the source of the 22 T cell receptor beta chains below, sequenced in a study of T cells in Graves' hyperthyroidism and ophthalmopathy. RNA transcripts gave rise to amplified TCR beta CDR3 regions. Carried out on the TCR CDR3, a first-round RT-PCR used the HTBI primer set. TCRdb itself ran the multiplex PCR reads through MiXCR, one entry per CDR3 protein. Of approximately 430,000 distinct CDR3 sequences detected, about 15% appear once; the ten largest clones hold approximately 13%. Sequencing was carried out using blood. The receptor set was obtained from a man aged 18 to 29 with Graves' ophthalmopathy.

This clonotype turned up a few times. The chain uses TRBV4-1 and TRBJ2-5, with D perhaps matching TRBD2 (5 bases). V was clipped by 0 bases and J by 3 bases, with 5 bases between them. Germline values: CDR1 MGHRA, CDR2 YSYEKL. The CDR3 totals 13 residues. CDR3 coding DNA: TGCGCCAGCAGCCAAGAGGAGGAAGAGACCCAGTACTTC. It yields the protein CASSQEEEETQYF.

The gene calls are TRBV5-8 and TRBJ1-5, with 11 bases lining up with TRBD1. Germline trimming cut 0 bases from V and 7 bases from J; bases unmatched to any gene: 6. Germline-derived CDR1 and CDR2 are SGHTS and YDEGEE. CDR3 size: 16 residues. In nucleotides, the CDR3 is TGTGCCAGCAGCTTGGGGACAGGGGGCGCAAACCAGCCCCAGCATTTT. Amino acids: CASSLGTGGANQPQHF.

This clonotype has ten or more counts. The genes are TRBV5-6 and TRBJ2-1, with D possibly being TRBD1 (7 bases). The CDR3 is made up of 15 amino acids. Per germline, CDR1 SGHDT and CDR2 YYEEEE. V lost 0 bases to trimming and J lost 5 bases, with 12 bases between them. The CDR3 nucleotides read TGTGCCAGCAGCTTGGTTCCAGGGGGGAACAATGAGCAGTTCTTC. Its translation is CASSLVPGGNNEQFF.

This chain joins TRBV7-8 and TRBJ2-5; TRBD1 aligns across 9 bases. The V gene end was trimmed by 5 bases and the J gene end by 4 bases; junction bases not matched to a gene: 11. There are 16 residues in the CDR3. Germline values: CDR1 SGHVS, CDR2 FQNEAQ. CDR3: CASSPRAGTGRETQYF. CDR3 in DNA: TGTGCCAGCAGCCCGCGGGCCGGGACAGGGAGAGAGACCCAGTACTTC.

Worth noting for this clonotype: A much larger clone lies one base from this, so it may be a read error. The V gene is TRBV6-2 or TRBV6-3, the J gene TRBJ1-1, with D maybe TRBD1 (6 bases). The CDR3 runs to 14 residues. The germline V gene has CDR1 MNHEY and CDR2 SVGEGT. V gave up 6 bases and J gave up 4 bases, with 15 bases separating them. CDR3 nucleotide sequence: TGTGCCAGCAGGCGGGACAACTGGAGCACTGAAGCTTTCTTT. Amino acid sequence: CASRRDNWSTEAFF.

The V call is TRBV12-3 or TRBV12-4, the J call TRBJ1-2; the D gene is possibly TRBD1 (6 bases). The CDR3 covers 17 residues. Trimming stripped 5 bases from V and 0 bases from J, with 19 bases between. CDR3 protein: CASSEAGARTSNYGYTF. Here the CDR3 DNA reads TGTGCCAGCAGTGAGGCGGGGGCGCGGACGTCTAACTATGGCTACACCTTC.

This clonotype was counted many times. The V call is TRBV7-2, the J call TRBJ2-2; D possibly corresponds to TRBD2 (5 bases). CDR1 is SGHTA and CDR2 is FQGNSA in the germline V gene. Trimming removed 0 bases at V and 7 bases at J, with 9 bases between. This CDR3 spans 14 amino acids. This CDR3 is CASSLAEGSGELFF. The CDR3 region has the DNA TGTGCCAGCAGCTTAGCCGAGGGAAGCGGGGAGCTGTTTTTT.

A few counts support this clonotype. The CDR3 nucleotides are TGCGCCAGCAGCTTGGAGCAAGGCGGGCATTTACTGTTCTTC. Its protein product is CASSLEQGGHLLFF. This chain connects TRBV5-1 to TRBJ2-1; D perhaps matches TRBD2 (5 bases). The ends were cut back, 0 bases at V and 15 bases at J, with 19 bases in the middle. CDR1 and CDR2 (germline): SGHRS, YFSETQ. This CDR3 has 14 amino acids.

Many counts were recorded for this clonotype. One junction end does not reproduce the germline sequence, and a read error may be involved. The V and J genes are TRBV4-1 and TRBJ1-1; D ambiguous. Germline values: CDR1 MGHRA, CDR2 YSYEKL. The CDR3 loop spans 13 amino acids. In DNA, the CDR3 is TGTGCCAGCAGCCAGGACGGGAACACTGAAGCTTTCTTT. The encoded protein is CASSQDGNTEAFF.

This clonotype was counted a few times. The rearrangement joins TRBV7-9 to TRBJ2-1; maybe TRBD1 (6 bases). V gave up 3 bases and J gave up 6 bases, with 12 bases separating them. Per germline, CDR1 SEHNR and CDR2 FQNEAQ (reference sequence). CDR3 length: 14 amino acids. CDR3 in amino acids: CASSFGGGLNEQFF. The CDR3 DNA reads as TGTGCCAGCAGCTTTGGGGGCGGACTCAATGAGCAGTTCTTC.

In this sample, this clonotype turned up many times. J is TRBJ1-2 and V is TRBV2; TRBD1 might be the D (6 bases). The CDR3 length is 16 residues. The V gene's germline CDR1 is SNHLY and CDR2 FYNNEI. The V gene lost 0 bases and the J gene lost 7 bases, with 18 bases spanning the gap. This CDR3 reads CASSEARQVWQPGYTF. In nucleotides, the CDR3 is TGTGCCAGCAGTGAAGCTCGACAGGTTTGGCAACCTGGCTACACCTTC.

The chain couples TRBV5-8 to TRBJ2-3, with a tentative D call TRBD2 (5 bases). This CDR3 comprises 15 residues. Between the trimmed V and J ends, which lost 2 bases and 2 bases, there was a span of 12 bases. Germline CDR1 and CDR2: SGHTS and YDEGEE. The CDR3 nucleotides read TGTGCCAGCAGCTTTGGAGGCAGGCCCACAGATACGCAGTATTTT. Protein product: CASSFGGRPTDTQYF.

This chain joins TRBV6-4 and TRBJ2-3; 8 bases agree with TRBD2. Germline-derived CDR1 and CDR2 are MRHNA and SNTAGT. Unmatched junction bases numbered 4, after V lost 0 bases and J lost 2 bases. There are 16 residues in the CDR3. This chain's CDR3 is CASSDSAGGLTDTQYF. The CDR3 DNA sequence: TGTGCCAGCAGTGACTCGGCGGGGGGTCTCACAGATACGCAGTATTTT.

This clonotype has a count of ten or more. A junction boundary mismatches the germline segment, possibly from a read error. This chain uses TRBV7-6 with TRBJ2-1, with TRBD2 matching 7 bases. Germline V gives CDR1 SGHVS, CDR2 FNYEAQ. CDR3 size: 14 residues. In DNA form, the CDR3 reads TGTGCCAGCAGCATAGCGATGGGGGGGGGTGAGCAGTTCTTC. As protein: CASSIAMGGGEQFF.

Remarks on this clonotype: A much larger clone sits a single nucleotide away, making a read error possible. The chain links TRBV11-3 to TRBJ2-5, with TRBD1 identical over 8 bases. V lost 6 bases and J lost 5; bases outside the gene matches: 8. There are 14 residues in the CDR3. In germline, CDR1 is SGHNT, CDR2 YENEEA. The CDR3 DNA reads TGTGCCAGCAGGTTCAGGGGGCAAGGGGAGACCCAGTACTTC. It is translated as CASRFRGQGETQYF. The variable domain in full, completed from reference TRBV11-3 and TRBJ2-5, reads EAGVVQSPRYKIIEKKQPVAFWCNPISGHNTLYWYLQNLGQGPELLIRYENEEAVDDSQLPKDRFSAERLKGVDSTLKIQPAELGDSAVYLCASRFRGQGETQYFGPGTRLLVL.

This clonotype was seen repeatedly, ten times or more. V is TRBV6-5 and J is TRBJ1-2; no definite D call. In germline, CDR1 is MNHEY, CDR2 SVGAGI. The CDR3 runs to 15 residues. V dropped 0 bases and J dropped 9 bases, with 17 bases sitting between them. The CDR3 reads CASSYSLRALWSYTF. CDR3 nucleotides: TGTGCCAGCAGTTACTCCTTGCGGGCATTGTGGAGCTACACCTTC.

The chain employs TRBV7-9 and TRBJ2-7; tentatively, D is TRBD2 (6 bases). Germline V gives CDR1 SEHNR, CDR2 FQNEAQ (reference sequence). V was pared by 4 bases and J by 2 bases, with 24 bases between. The CDR3 is 18 amino acids. CDR3 nucleotide sequence: TGTGCCAGCAGCTCTCTCTCGGGCCGGGACTCACTAACCTACGAGCAGTACTTC. Protein product: CASSSLSGRDSLTYEQYF. The full variable domain, completed using reference TRBV7-9 and TRBJ2-7, is DTGVSQNPRHKITKRGQNVTFRCDPISEHNRLYWYRQTLGQGPEFLTYFQNEAQLEKSRLLSDRFSAERPKGSFSTLEIQRTEQGDSAMYLCASSSLSGRDSLTYEQYFGPGTRLTVT.

This clonotype showed up many times. The chain employs TRBV7-9 and TRBJ2-7; tentative D call: TRBD2 (5 bases). The CDR3 is 14 residues long. Germline V gene lookup returns CDR1 SEHNR and CDR2 FQNEAQ (reference sequence). Deletions cut 5 bases from V and 2 bases from J, with 13 bases between. CDR3 in amino acids: CASSPGTNPYEQYF. CDR3 DNA sequence: TGTGCCAGCAGCCCGGGAACCAATCCCTACGAGCAGTACTTC.

V is TRBV20-1 and J is TRBJ2-3, with 11 bases aligning to TRBD2. Trimming removed 0 bases from V and 2 bases from J; junction bases left unmatched: 4. The CDR3 covers 16 residues. CDR1 and CDR2 (germline): DFQATT, SNEGSKA (reference sequence). Written as DNA, the CDR3 is TGCAGTGCTAGAGATCCACTAGCGGGAGACACAGATACGCAGTATTTT. Residues: CSARDPLAGDTDTQYF.

This clonotype was detected a few times. The chain has TRBV11-2 and TRBJ2-7; 14 nucleotides align to TRBD2. Germline V gene data show CDR1 as SGHAT and CDR2 as FQNNGV. With V trimmed by 5 bases and J by 0 bases, 9 bases remained unmatched. This CDR3 contains 18 residues. The CDR3 loop is CASSPRLAGGPPSYEQYF. CDR3 bases: TGTGCCAGCAGCCCAAGACTAGCGGGAGGGCCTCCCTCCTACGAGCAGTACTTC.

This clonotype was observed many times. J is TRBJ2-7 and V is TRBV30; tentative D call: TRBD2 (5 bases). V was shortened by 0 bases and J by 5 bases, with 14 bases between the two germline ends. The CDR3 contains 14 residues. Looked up from germline, CDR1 is GTSNPN and CDR2 is SVGIG (reference sequence). The CDR3 sequence is CAWSVPGLTHEQYF. CDR3 bases: TGTGCCTGGAGTGTACCGGGGTTAACCCACGAGCAGTACTTC.

This clonotype was detected many times. CDR3 bases: TGCAGTGCCAGGCGGACAGGGGGATACAATGAGCAGTTCTTC. Its protein is CSARRTGGYNEQFF. This chain joins TRBV20-1 and TRBJ2-1, with TRBD1 identical over 10 bases. Germline CDR1 and CDR2: DFQATT and SNEGSKA (reference sequence). The V and J ends lost 6 bases and 4 bases, in that order; junction bases with no gene match: 6. This CDR3 spans 14 amino acids.